This T cell receptor (beta chain) originates from a study of blood T cell repertoires in COVID-19. Data came from immunoSEQ multiplex PCR; TCRdb stores just in-frame clones and leaves some out. The sample contains 95,000 to 150,000 clones, approximately 89% of which appear only once. The CDR3 loop spans 14 amino acids. Germline V gene sequence: CDR1 SGHRS, CDR2 YFSETQ. V was trimmed by 0 bases and J by 3 bases, leaving 10 bases between them. A note on this clone: The sample carries other DNA sequences with the same CDR3.

The V and J genes are TRBV5-1 and TRBJ2-7; D might be TRBD1 (5 bases). This receptor was identified in a woman aged 80 or older with COVID-19, enrolled during active disease. Source material: peripheral blood. This chain's CDR3 is CASSLVQGNYEQYF. The CDR3 DNA reads TGCGCCAGCAGCTTGGTTCAGGGAAACTACGAGCAGTACTTC.